This T cell receptor beta chain came from a study of Tregs in tolerant kidney transplant recipients. Overall study results and limits: Biological reproducibility was not directly addressed, but technical replication error appeared minimal.

This clone was seen a few times. Its antigen is unknown. Libraries were prepared by immunoSEQ multiplex PCR; TCRdb keeps only in-frame clonotypes and omits some of them. Here the sample spans about 64,000 clones, about 89% being singletons. V gave up 1 base and J gave up 8 bases, with 14 bases separating them. Germline-derived CDR1 and CDR2 are SGHTA and FQGNSA. This CDR3 has 15 amino acids. The nonmyeloablative bone marrow transplants came from related graft donors, with transient mixed chimerism. CD4+CD25+CD127- Tregs, CD4+CD25- non-Tregs, CD4 and CD8 cells were sorted. The chain joins TRBV7-2 to TRBJ1-4, with D perhaps matching TRBD1 (5 bases). This TCR derives from a human patient who received a combined kidney and bone marrow transplant. Some T cells may be graft donor cells. The sequences come from CD4+ T cells from blood (PBMCs), collected 6 months after the transplant. DNA of the CDR3: TGTGCCAGCAGCTTAGGGCGGGGGGAGGACGAAAAACTGTTTTTT. Translation gives CASSLGRGEDEKLFF. The variable domain in full, completed from reference TRBV7-2 and TRBJ1-4, reads GAGVSQSPSNKVTEKGKDVELRCDPISGHTALYWYRQSLGQGLEFLIYFQGNSAPDKSGLPSDRFSAERTGGSVSTLTIQRTQQEDSAVYLCASSLGRGEDEKLFFGSGTQLSVL.